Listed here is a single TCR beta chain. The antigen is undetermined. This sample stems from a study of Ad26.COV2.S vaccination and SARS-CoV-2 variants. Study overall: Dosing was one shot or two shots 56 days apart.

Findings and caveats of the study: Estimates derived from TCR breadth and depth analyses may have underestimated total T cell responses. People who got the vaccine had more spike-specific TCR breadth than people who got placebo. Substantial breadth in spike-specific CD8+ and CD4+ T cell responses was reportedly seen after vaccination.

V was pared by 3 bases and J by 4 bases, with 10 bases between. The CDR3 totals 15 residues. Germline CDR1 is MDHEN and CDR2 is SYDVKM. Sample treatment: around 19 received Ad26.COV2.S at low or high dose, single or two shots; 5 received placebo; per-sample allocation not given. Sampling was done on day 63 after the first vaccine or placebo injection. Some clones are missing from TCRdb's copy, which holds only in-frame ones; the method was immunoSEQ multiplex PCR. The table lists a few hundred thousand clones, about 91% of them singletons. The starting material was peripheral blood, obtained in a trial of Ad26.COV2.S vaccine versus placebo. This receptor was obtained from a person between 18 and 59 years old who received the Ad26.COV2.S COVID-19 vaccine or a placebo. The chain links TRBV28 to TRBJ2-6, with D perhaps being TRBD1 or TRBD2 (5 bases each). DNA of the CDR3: TGTGCCAGCAGTTTCCCGGGACCCGGGGCCAACGTCCTGACTTTC. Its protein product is CASSFPGPGANVLTF.